The 5 T cell receptor beta chains reported below all come from one sample, sequenced in a study of cytomegalovirus exposure and HLA in healthy donors. The method was immunoSEQ multiplex PCR; TCRdb's version includes in-frame clones alone and lacks a portion of them. Of hundreds of thousands of clones in the sample, around 86% were seen once. Sequences were obtained from PBMCs. These receptors were obtained from a woman aged 18 to 35 in good health and CMV-seronegative.

J is TRBJ2-7 and V is TRBV27; TRBD1 agrees at 7 bases. With V trimmed by 5 bases and J by 7 bases, 8 bases remained unmatched. The germline V gene has CDR1 MNHEY and CDR2 SMNVEV (reference sequence). This CDR3 comprises 13 residues. For the CDR3, the DNA is TGTGCCAGCAGTACCCGTGGCAGGGGGGAGCAGTACTTC. This sequence encodes CASSTRGRGEQYF.

The DNA of the CDR3 is TGCGCCAGCAGCCCAAGGAGCGCGAGCACAGATACGCAGTATTTT. Protein: CASSPRSASTDTQYF. The gene calls are TRBV4-1 and TRBJ2-3; D is ambiguous. V was clipped by 4 bases and J by 0 bases, with 11 bases between them. The CDR3 loop spans 15 amino acids. Per germline, CDR1 MGHRA and CDR2 YSYEKL.

The V and J genes are TRBV4-1 and TRBJ2-1, with 7 bases fitting TRBD2. This CDR3 has 15 amino acids. V lost 0 bases, J lost 6 bases, and 5 bases stayed unmatched. Germline CDR1 MGHRA, CDR2 YSYEKL. The CDR3 sequence is CASSQDRASGNEQFF. In DNA form, the CDR3 reads TGCGCCAGCAGCCAAGATCGGGCTAGCGGCAATGAGCAGTTCTTC.

The CDR3 region has the DNA TGTGCCAGTAGTATAAGAGTTGAACCTTATAATTCACCCCTCCACTTT. This sequence encodes CASSIRVEPYNSPLHF. This chain links TRBV19 with TRBJ1-6; D gene uncertain. The CDR3 has 16 residues. The V gene's germline CDR1 is LNHDA and CDR2 SQIVND (reference sequence). The V end lost 2 bases, the J end lost 4 bases, and 12 bases lay between the germline ends.

The J gene is TRBJ2-3, the V gene TRBV19, with D possibly matching TRBD2 (5 bases). Germline V CDR1 and CDR2: LNHDA, SQIVND (reference sequence). Trimming pared 3 bases from V and 0 bases from J, leaving 10 bases between. This CDR3 comprises 15 residues. The CDR3 protein is CASSIVGVSTDTQYF. The CDR3 DNA reads as TGTGCCAGTAGTATCGTGGGAGTGAGCACAGATACGCAGTATTTT.